This T cell receptor (beta chain) was retrieved from a study of human T cells and chemical hapten exposure. The time point was: patch test 3, about 24 weeks after DPC sensitization. Treatment reported: therapeutic diphenylcyclopropenone sensitization with weekly scalp DPC. Looked up from germline, CDR1 is MNHEY and CDR2 is SVGEGT. The CDR3 is 14 amino acids. The ends were cut back, 8 bases at V and 0 bases at J, with 11 bases in the middle. TCRdb independently ran MiXCR on the RACE reads; one entry per CDR3 protein. The sample lists under 200,000 distinct CDR3 sequences; about a quarter were seen once. The study's findings and limits: While controls formed fewer of them, expanded TCRs formed significantly more large CDR3 similarity clusters.

Concerning this clonotype itself: The target antigen is unknown.

The material sequenced was whole blood, taken in connection with sensitization to the hapten diphenylcyclopropenone (DPC). The origin of this receptor is a woman aged 18-29 years with alopecia areata. Some clones in this sample may be carry-over from other donors' samples. This chain connects TRBV6-2 or TRBV6-3 to TRBJ2-1; D is undetermined. The CDR3: CASRRSISYNEQFF. The DNA for the CDR3 is TGTGCCAGCCGGCGGTCCATCTCCTACAATGAGCAGTTCTTC.